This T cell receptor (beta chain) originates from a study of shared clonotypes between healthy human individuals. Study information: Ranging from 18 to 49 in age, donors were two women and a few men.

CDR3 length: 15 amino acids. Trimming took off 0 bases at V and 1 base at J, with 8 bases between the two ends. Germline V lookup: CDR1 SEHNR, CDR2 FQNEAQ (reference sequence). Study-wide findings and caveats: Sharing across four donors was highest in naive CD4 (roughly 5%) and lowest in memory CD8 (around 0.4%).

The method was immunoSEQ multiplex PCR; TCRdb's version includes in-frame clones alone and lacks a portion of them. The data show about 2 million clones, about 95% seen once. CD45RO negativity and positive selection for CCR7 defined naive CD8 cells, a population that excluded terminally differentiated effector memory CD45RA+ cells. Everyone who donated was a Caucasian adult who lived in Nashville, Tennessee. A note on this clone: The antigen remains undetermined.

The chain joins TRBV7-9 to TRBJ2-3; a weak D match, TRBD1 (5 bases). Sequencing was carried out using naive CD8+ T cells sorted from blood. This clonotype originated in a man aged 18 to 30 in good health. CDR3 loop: CASSLAGEGTDTQYF. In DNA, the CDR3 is TGTGCCAGCAGCTTAGCAGGGGAAGGCACAGATACGCAGTATTTT.